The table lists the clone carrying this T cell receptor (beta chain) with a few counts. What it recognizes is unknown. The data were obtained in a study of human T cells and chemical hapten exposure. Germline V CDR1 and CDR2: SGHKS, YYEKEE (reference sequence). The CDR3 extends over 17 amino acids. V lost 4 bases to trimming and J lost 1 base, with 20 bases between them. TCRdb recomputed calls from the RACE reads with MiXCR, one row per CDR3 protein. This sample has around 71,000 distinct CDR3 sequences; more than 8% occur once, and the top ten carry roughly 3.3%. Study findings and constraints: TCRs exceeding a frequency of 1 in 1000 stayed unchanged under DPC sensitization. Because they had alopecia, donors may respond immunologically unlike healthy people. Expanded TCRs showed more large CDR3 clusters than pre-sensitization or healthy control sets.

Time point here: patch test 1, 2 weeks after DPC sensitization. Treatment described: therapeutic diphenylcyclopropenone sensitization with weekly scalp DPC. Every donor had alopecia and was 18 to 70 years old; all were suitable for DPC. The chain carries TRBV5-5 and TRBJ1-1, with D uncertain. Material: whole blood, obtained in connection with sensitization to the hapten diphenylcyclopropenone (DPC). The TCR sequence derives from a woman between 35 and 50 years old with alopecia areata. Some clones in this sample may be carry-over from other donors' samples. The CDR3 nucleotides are TGTGCCAGCAGCCCGGCCGTTGGGGATTGGAGGAACACTGAAGCTTTCTTT. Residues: CASSPAVGDWRNTEAFF.